The 4 T cell receptor beta chains below all came from one sample that was sequenced in a study of shared clonotypes between healthy human individuals. Using immunoSEQ multiplex PCR, the repertoire was profiled, and TCRdb retains in-frame clones only, with some absent. The top ten hold 1.4% of the sample, which has some 1 million clones, under 80% seen once. Sequencing was performed on memory CD4+ T cells sorted from blood. Noted subset: CD45RA-negative fraction. The receptors were gathered from a man aged 18 to 35 in good health.

The V and J genes are TRBV18 and TRBJ2-3, with D perhaps assigned TRBD1 or TRBD2 (6 bases each). This CDR3 contains 17 residues. Germline values: CDR1 KGHSH, CDR2 LQKENI. V shed 4 bases and J shed 3 bases, with 20 bases lying between them. As DNA, the CDR3 is TGTGCCAGCTCACGATCTAGCGCCGGGGGCATAACAGATACGCAGTATTTT. Translation: CASSRSSAGGITDTQYF.

This chain connects TRBV4-1 to TRBJ1-4, with D unresolved. Trimming took 0 bases from V and 5 from J, leaving 13 bases between them. This CDR3 has 16 residues. CDR1 MGHRA and CDR2 YSYEKL come from the germline V gene. In nucleotides, the CDR3 is TGCGCCAGCAGCCAAGATTTGACGGCCAGAAATGAAAAACTGTTTTTT. Amino acid sequence: CASSQDLTARNEKLFF.

This clone was observed many times. This chain connects TRBV7-2 to TRBJ2-2; unclear D gene. Between the trimmed V and J ends, which lost 5 bases and 6 bases, there was a span of 13 bases. CDR3 size: 14 residues. CDR1 is SGHTA, CDR2 FQGNSA, per germline. This CDR3 reads CASSQLFGSGELFF. The DNA for the CDR3 is TGTGCCAGCAGCCAACTATTTGGGTCCGGGGAGCTGTTTTTT.

Points on this clone: Different DNA sequences within this sample yield the same CDR3. V usage is TRBV6-5 and J usage is TRBJ1-1, with unresolved D. The V end was cut by 4 bases, the J end by 5 bases, with 5 bases between. The length of the CDR3 is 11 residues. The germline CDR1 and CDR2 sequences are MNHEY and SVGAGI. The CDR3 sequence is CASSSTTEAFF. CDR3 nucleotides: TGTGCCAGCAGTTCCACGACTGAAGCTTTCTTT.